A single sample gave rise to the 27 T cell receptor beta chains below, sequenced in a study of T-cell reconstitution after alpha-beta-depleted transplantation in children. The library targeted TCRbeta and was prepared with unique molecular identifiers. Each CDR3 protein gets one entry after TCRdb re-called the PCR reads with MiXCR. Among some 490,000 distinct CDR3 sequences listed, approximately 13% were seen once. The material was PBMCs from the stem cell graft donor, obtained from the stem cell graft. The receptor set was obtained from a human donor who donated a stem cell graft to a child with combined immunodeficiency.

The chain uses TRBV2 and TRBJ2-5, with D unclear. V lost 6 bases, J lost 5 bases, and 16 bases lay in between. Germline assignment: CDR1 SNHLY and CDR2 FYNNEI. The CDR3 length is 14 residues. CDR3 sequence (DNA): TGTGCCAGCAGCGGACCGCTAAATTCCGAGACCCAGTACTTC. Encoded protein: CASSGPLNSETQYF.

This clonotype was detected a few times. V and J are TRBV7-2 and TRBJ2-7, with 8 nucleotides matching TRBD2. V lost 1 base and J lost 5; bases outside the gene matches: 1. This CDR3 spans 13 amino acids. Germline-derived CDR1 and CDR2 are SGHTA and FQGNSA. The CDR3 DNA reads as TGTGCCAGCAGCTTAGTAGCGGGAAACGAGCAGTACTTC. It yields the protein CASSLVAGNEQYF.

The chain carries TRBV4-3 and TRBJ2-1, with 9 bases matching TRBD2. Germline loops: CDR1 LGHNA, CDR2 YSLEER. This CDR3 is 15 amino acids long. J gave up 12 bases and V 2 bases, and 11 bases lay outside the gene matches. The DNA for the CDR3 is TGCGCCAGCAGCCAATCTCTAATAGCGGGAGTAGTGCAGTTCTTC. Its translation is CASSQSLIAGVVQFF.

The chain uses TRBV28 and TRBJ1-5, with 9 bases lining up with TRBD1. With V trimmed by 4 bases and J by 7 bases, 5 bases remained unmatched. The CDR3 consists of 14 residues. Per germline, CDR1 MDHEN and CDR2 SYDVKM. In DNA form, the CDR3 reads TGTGCCAGCAGTTGGGGGACAGGGCTGCAGCCCCAGCATTTT. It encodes CASSWGTGLQPQHF.

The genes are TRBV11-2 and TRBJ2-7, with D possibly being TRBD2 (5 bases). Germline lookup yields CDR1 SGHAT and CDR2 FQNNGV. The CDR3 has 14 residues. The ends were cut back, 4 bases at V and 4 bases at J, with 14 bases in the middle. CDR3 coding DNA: TGTGCCAGCAGCTCCTTACAGAGGGCGTACGAGCAGTACTTC. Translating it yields CASSSLQRAYEQYF. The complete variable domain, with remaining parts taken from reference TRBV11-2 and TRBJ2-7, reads EAGVAQSPRYKIIEKRQSVAFWCNPISGHATLYWYQQILGQGPKLLIQFQNNGVVDDSQLPKDRFSAERLKGVDSTLKIQPAKLEDSAVYLCASSSLQRAYEQYFGPGTRLTVT.

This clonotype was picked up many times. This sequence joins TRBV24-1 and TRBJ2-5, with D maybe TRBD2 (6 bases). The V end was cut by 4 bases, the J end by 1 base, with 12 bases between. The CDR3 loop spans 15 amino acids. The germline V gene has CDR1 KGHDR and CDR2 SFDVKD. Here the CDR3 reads CATSERTILQETQYF. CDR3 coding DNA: TGTGCCACCAGTGAAAGGACTATACTCCAAGAGACCCAGTACTTC.

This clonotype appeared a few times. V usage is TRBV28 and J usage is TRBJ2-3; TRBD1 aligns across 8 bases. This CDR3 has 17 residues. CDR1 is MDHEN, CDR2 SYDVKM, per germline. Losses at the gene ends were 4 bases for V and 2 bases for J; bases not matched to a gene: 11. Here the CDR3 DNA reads TGTGCCAGCAGTTCCCAGACTACAGGGGGAGTCACAGATACGCAGTATTTT. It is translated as CASSSQTTGGVTDTQYF. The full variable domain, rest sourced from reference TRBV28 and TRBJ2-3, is DVKVTQSSRYLVKRTGEKVFLECVQDMDHENMFWYRQDPGLGLRLIYFSYDVKMKEKGDIPEGYSVSREKKERFSLILESASTNQTSMYLCASSSQTTGGVTDTQYFGPGTRLTVL.

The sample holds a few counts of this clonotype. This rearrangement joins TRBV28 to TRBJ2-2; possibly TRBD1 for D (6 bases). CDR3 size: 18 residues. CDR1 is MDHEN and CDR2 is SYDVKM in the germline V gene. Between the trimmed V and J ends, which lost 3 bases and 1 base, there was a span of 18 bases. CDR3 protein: CASSFYWDRGRNTGELFF. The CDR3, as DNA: TGTGCCAGCAGTTTTTATTGGGATAGGGGGAGGAACACCGGGGAGCTGTTTTTT.

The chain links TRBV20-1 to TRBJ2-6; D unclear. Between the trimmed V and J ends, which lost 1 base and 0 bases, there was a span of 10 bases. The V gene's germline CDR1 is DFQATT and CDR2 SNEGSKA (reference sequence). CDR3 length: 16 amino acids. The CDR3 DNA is TGCAGTGCTAGAGTCCTGAAGAACTCTGGGGCCAACGTCCTGACTTTC. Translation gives CSARVLKNSGANVLTF.

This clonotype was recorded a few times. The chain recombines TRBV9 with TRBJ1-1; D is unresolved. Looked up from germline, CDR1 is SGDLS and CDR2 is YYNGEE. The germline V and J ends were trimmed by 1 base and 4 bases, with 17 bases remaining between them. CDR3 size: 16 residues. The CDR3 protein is CASSVHPDALSTEAFF. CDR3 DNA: TGTGCCAGCAGCGTACACCCAGATGCCTTGAGCACTGAAGCTTTCTTT.

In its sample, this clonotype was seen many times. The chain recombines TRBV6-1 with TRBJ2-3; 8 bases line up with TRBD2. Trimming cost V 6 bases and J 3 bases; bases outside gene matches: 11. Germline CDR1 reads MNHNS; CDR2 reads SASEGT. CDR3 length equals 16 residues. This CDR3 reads CASRRAGAITTDTQYF. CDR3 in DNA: TGTGCCAGCAGGAGAGCGGGGGCGATTACGACAGATACGCAGTATTTT.

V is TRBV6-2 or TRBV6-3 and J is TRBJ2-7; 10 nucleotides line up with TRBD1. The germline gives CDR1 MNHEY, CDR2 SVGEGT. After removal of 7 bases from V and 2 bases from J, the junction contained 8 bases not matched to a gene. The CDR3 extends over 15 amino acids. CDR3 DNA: TGTGCCAGCACCGAGGGACAGGGGTACCCCTACGAGCAGTACTTC. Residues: CASTEGQGYPYEQYF.

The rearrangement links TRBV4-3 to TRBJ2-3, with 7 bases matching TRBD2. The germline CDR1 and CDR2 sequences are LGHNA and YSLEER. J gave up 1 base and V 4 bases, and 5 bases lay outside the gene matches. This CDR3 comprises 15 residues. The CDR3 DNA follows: TGCGCCAGCAGCCCCGGGGGGTTTCGCACAGATACGCAGTATTTT. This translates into CASSPGGFRTDTQYF.

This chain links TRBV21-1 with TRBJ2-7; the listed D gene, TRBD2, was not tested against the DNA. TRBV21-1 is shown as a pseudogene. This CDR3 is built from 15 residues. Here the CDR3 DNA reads TGTGCCAGCAGCAGTCGACTAGCGGCTTCCTACGAGCAGTACTTC. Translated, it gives CASSSRLAASYEQYF.

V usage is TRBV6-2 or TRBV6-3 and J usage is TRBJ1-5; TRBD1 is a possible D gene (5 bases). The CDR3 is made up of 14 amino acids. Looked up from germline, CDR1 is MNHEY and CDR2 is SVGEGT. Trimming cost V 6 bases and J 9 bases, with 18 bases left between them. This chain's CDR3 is CASRRPDTGWPQHF. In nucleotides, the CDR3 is TGTGCCAGCAGACGCCCGGACACCGGATGGCCCCAGCATTTT.

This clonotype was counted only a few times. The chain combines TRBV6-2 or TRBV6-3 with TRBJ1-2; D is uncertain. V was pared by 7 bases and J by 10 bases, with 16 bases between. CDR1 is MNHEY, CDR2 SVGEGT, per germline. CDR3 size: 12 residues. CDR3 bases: TGTGCCAGCACCCAGACTCAGGATGTCTACACCTTC. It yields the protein CASTQTQDVYTF.

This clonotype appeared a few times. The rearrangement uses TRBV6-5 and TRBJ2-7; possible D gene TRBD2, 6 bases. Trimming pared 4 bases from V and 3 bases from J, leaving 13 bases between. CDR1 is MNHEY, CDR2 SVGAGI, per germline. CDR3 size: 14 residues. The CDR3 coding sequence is TGTGCCAGCAGTTTTAGACTAGGAAACTACGAGCAGTACTTC. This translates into CASSFRLGNYEQYF.

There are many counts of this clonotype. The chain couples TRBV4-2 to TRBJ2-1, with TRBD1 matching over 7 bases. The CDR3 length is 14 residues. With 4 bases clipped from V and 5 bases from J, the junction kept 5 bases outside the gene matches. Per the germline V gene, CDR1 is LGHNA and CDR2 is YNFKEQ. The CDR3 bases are TGTGCCAGCAGCCGGGACAGATGGGACAATGAGCAGTTCTTC. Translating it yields CASSRDRWDNEQFF.

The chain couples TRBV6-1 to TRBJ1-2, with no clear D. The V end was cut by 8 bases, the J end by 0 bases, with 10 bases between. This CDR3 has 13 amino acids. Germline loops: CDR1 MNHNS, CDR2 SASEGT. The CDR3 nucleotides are TGTGCCAGCGCGGAGGTTTCTAACTATGGCTACACCTTC. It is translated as CASAEVSNYGYTF.

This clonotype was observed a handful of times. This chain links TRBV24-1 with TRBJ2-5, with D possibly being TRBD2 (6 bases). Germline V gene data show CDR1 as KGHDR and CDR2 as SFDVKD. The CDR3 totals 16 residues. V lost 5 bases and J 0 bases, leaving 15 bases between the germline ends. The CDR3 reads CATSVGGRRYQETQYF. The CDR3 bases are TGTGCCACCAGTGTGGGGGGTCGAAGGTACCAAGAGACCCAGTACTTC.

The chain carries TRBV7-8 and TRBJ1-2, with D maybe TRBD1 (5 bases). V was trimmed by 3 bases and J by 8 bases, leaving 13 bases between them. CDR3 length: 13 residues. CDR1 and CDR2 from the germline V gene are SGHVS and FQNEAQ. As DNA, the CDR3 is TGTGCCAGCAGCTTCCGGGCTGGGGACGGCTACACCTTC. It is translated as CASSFRAGDGYTF.

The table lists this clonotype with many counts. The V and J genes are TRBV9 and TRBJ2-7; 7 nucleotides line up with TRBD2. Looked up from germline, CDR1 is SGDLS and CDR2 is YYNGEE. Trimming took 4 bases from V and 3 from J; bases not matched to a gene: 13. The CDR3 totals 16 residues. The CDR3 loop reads CASSSSSGRTFYEQYF. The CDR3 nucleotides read TGTGCCAGCAGCTCCTCTAGCGGACGTACCTTCTACGAGCAGTACTTC. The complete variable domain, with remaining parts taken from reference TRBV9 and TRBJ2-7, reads DSGVTQTPKHLITATGQRVTLRCSPRSGDLSVYWYQQSLDQGLQFLIQYYNGEERAKGNILERFSAQQFPDLHSELNLSSLELGDSALYFCASSSSSGRTFYEQYFGPGTRLTVT.

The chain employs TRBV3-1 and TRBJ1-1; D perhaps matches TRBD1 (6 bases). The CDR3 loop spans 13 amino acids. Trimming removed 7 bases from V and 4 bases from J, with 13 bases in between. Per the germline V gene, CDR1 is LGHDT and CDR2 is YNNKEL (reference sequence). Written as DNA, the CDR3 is TGTGCCAGCACCAGGGGTTTGGGCACTGAAGCTTTCTTT. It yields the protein CASTRGLGTEAFF.

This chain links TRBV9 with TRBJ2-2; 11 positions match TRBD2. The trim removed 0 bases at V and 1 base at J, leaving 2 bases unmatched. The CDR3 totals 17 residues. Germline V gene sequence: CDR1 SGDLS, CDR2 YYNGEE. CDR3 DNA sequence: TGTGCCAGCAGCGTAGAACTAGCGGGAGTGAACACCGGGGAGCTGTTTTTT. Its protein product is CASSVELAGVNTGELFF.

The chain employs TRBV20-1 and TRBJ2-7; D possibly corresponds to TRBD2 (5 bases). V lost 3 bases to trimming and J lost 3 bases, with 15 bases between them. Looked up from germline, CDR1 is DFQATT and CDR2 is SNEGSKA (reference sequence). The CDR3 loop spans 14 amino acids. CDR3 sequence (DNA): TGCAGTGCTAGTCCTGACCCAGGAGGCTACGAGCAGTACTTC. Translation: CSASPDPGGYEQYF.

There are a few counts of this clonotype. The CDR3 sequence is CASSIGGENTEAFF. As DNA, the CDR3 is TGCGCCAGCAGCATCGGCGGTGAGAACACTGAAGCTTTCTTT. The V call is TRBV5-1, the J call TRBJ1-1; no clear D. V was pared by 4 bases and J by 1 base, with 11 bases between. This CDR3 has 14 residues. CDR1 is SGHRS and CDR2 is YFSETQ in the germline V gene.

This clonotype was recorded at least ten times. CDR3 in amino acids: CASSEGLYEQYF. CDR3 DNA: TGTGCCAGCAGCGAGGGACTCTACGAGCAGTACTTC. J is TRBJ2-7 and V is TRBV11-1; weak D call: TRBD2 (6 bases). The V gene's germline CDR1 is SGHAT and CDR2 FQDESV (reference sequence). V shed 5 bases and J shed 3 bases, with 8 bases lying between them. The CDR3 is 12 amino acids.